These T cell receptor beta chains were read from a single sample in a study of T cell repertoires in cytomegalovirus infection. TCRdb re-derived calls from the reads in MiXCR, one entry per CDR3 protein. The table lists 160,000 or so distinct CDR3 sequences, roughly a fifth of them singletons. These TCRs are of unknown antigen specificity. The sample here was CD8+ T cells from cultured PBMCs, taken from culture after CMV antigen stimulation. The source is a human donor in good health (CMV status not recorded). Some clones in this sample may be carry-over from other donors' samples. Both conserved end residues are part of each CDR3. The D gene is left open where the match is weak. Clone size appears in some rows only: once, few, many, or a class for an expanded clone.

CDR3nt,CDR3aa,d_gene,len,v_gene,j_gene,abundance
TGTGCCAGTAGGGCAGCGGGGGGAAGCACAGATACGCAGTATTTT,CASRAAGGSTDTQYF,TRBD2,15,TRBV19,TRBJ2-3,NA
TGTGCCAGCAGGGGGGCGGGGGGGAGTCGCACTGAAGCTTTCTTT,CASRGAGGSRTEAFF,NA,15,TRBV27,TRBJ1-1,NA
TGTGCCACCCAACGCGCCGGGGGGCTCAACGAGCAGTACTTC,CATQRAGGLNEQYF,NA,14,TRBV19,TRBJ2-7,NA
TGTGCCAGCAGCCCGGGACCTGGCTACAATGAGCAGTTCTTC,CASSPGPGYNEQFF,NA,14,TRBV5-6,TRBJ2-1,few
TGTGCCAGCAGCCTCCCCCTCTCCTATACGCAGTATTTT,CASSLPLSYTQYF,NA,13,TRBV7-9,TRBJ2-3,NA
TGCGCCAGCAGCCAAGAAGGGGACAGGGTCTCTTATGAGCAGTTCTTC,CASSQEGDRVSYEQFF,TRBD1,16,TRBV4-1,TRBJ2-1,few
TGTGCCAGCCCCCGGCTCAGGGGCGGACAGCCCCAGCATTTT,CASPRLRGGQPQHF,NA,14,TRBV27,TRBJ1-5,few
TGTGCCAGCAGTTTCTACAGCTTAAACTACGAGCAGTACTTC,CASSFYSLNYEQYF,NA,14,TRBV28,TRBJ2-7,NA
TGTGCCAGCAGTTTATCAGGGCGGAACACCGGGGAGCTGTTTTTT,CASSLSGRNTGELFF,NA,15,TRBV12-3/TRBV12-4,TRBJ2-2,many
TGTGCCAGCAGCCGTCGAGTGGAATATTCCGGGACAGGGGGCGCAGATACGCAGTATTTT,CASSRRVEYSGTGGADTQYF,TRBD1,20,TRBV7-2,TRBJ2-3,NA
TGCGCCAGCAGCCAAGAACCGACTCCGATGAACACTGAAGCTTTCTTT,CASSQEPTPMNTEAFF,NA,16,TRBV4-3,TRBJ1-1,NA
TGTGCCAGCAGCTTTACCGGGACAGGGCTCTTGAACTATGGCTACACCTTC,CASSFTGTGLLNYGYTF,TRBD1,17,TRBV7-9,TRBJ1-2,few
TGTGCCAGCAGCTTAGCCCCGACAGGGGGTTTGGGCGAGCAGTACTTC,CASSLAPTGGLGEQYF,TRBD1,16,TRBV7-8,TRBJ2-7,few
TGCAGTGCTAGAGACACCCTAACAGGGCTTGGGCACGAGCAGTACTTC,CSARDTLTGLGHEQYF,NA,16,TRBV20-1,TRBJ2-7,many
TGTGCCACCAGCAGAGATACAGGGGTGGGTGAGCAGTTCTTC,CATSRDTGVGEQFF,TRBD1,14,TRBV15,TRBJ2-1,NA
TGCAGCGTCAAATGGCCGGAATTCTATGGCTACACCTTC,CSVKWPEFYGYTF,NA,13,TRBV29-1,TRBJ1-2,once
TGTGCCATCGGGATCGGGCCGGTCGAGCAGTACTTC,CAIGIGPVEQYF,NA,12,TRBV10-3,TRBJ2-7,few
TGCGCCAGCAGCCAAGATACAGACAGTAACTATGGCTACACCTTC,CASSQDTDSNYGYTF,NA,15,TRBV4-1,TRBJ1-2,NA
TGTGCCAGCAGCCTCCGACTAGCCTACGAGCAGTACTTC,CASSLRLAYEQYF,NA,13,TRBV7-2,TRBJ2-7,few
TGTGCCAGCAGTTCGTCACTAGCGGGGGGTTTCTACGAGCAGTACTTC,CASSSSLAGGFYEQYF,TRBD2,16,TRBV12-3/TRBV12-4,TRBJ2-7,NA
TGTGCCAGCAGTTCCCGAGCGGGGAGCTCCTACAATGAGCAGTTCTTC,CASSSRAGSSYNEQFF,TRBD2,16,TRBV11-1,TRBJ2-1,NA
TGTGCCAGCAGCTCAGCTGGACTAGCGGGGATAAACACCGGGGAGCTGTTTTTT,CASSSAGLAGINTGELFF,TRBD2,18,TRBV7-6,TRBJ2-2,once
TGTGCCAGCAGCTTCCTCGGGGGGGCCTACAATGAGCAGTTCTTC,CASSFLGGAYNEQFF,TRBD2,15,TRBV7-2,TRBJ2-1,NA
TGTGCCAGCAGTGGGACATACCCTCCCGATGGGTCTGGGGCCAACGTCCTGACTTTC,CASSGTYPPDGSGANVLTF,NA,19,TRBV27,TRBJ2-6,NA
TGTGCCAGCAGCTCGGGACTAGCGGGACTATACAATGAGCAGTTCTTC,CASSSGLAGLYNEQFF,TRBD2,16,TRBV7-2,TRBJ2-1,many
TGTGCCAGCAGCCAAAAGGGGGGACTAGCGGGGGGCATTCAGTACTTC,CASSQKGGLAGGIQYF,TRBD2,16,TRBV7-2,TRBJ2-4,few
TGTGCCAGCAGCCCCCATTCGTGGGAGAGCTCCTACAATGAGCAGTTCTTC,CASSPHSWESSYNEQFF,NA,17,TRBV7-2,TRBJ2-1,few
TGCGCCAGCAGGGGGGGACGGATGAACACTGAAGCTTTCTTT,CASRGGRMNTEAFF,NA,14,TRBV10-2,TRBJ1-1,many
TGCAGTGCCACCAAGGGGAGCGGGGGGCCCCTCGACTTTAGCACAGATACGCAGTATTTT,CSATKGSGGPLDFSTDTQYF,TRBD2,20,TRBV20-1,TRBJ2-3,few